This T cell receptor beta chain originates from a study of shared clonotypes between healthy human individuals. Everyone who donated was a Caucasian adult who lived in Nashville, Tennessee. For genomic DNA, unsorted samples relied on tens of millions of PBMCs. The CDR3 consists of 12 residues. CDR1 and CDR2 from the germline V gene are SGHVS and FQNEAQ. The ends were cut back, 5 bases at V and 3 bases at J, with 5 bases in the middle. The genomic DNA of each subset was split evenly across several immunoSEQ plates. Unsorted PBMC DNA underwent sequencing on ten immunoSEQ deep assay plates. Produced via immunoSEQ multiplex PCR; TCRdb's table is partial and in-frame only. The profile shows about half a million clones, approximately 84% of them singletons.

The source material was PBMCs. This sequence joins TRBV7-8 and TRBJ2-1; D is ambiguous. The TCR comes from a woman aged 40 to 50 in good health. Some clones in this sample may be carry-over from other donors' samples. CDR3 amino acids: CASSLDYNEQFF. The DNA of the CDR3 is TGTGCCAGCAGCCTCGACTACAATGAGCAGTTCTTC.